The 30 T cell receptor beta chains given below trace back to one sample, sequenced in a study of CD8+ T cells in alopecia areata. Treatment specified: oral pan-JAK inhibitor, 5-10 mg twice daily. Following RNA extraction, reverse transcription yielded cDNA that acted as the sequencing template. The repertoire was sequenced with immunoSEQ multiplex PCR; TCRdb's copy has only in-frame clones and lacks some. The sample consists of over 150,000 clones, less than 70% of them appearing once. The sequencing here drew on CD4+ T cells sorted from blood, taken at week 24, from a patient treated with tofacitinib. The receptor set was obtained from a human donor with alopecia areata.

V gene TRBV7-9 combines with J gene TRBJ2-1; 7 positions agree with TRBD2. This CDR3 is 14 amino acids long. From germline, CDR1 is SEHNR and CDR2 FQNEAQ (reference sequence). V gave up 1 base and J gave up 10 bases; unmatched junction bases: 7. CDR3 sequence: CASSLGASGGEQFF. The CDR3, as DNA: TGTGCCAGCAGCTTAGGGGCTAGCGGCGGAGAGCAGTTCTTC. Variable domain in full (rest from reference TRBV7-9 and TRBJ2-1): DTGVSQNPRHKITKRGQNVTFRCDPISEHNRLYWYRQTLGQGPEFLTYFQNEAQLEKSRLLSDRFSAERPKGSFSTLEIQRTEQGDSAMYLCASSLGASGGEQFFGPGTRLTVL.

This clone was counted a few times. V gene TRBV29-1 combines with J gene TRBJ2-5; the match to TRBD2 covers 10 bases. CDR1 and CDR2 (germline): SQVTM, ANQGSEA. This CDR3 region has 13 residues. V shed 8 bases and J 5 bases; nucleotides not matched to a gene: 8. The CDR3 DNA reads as TGCAGCTCGAGCGGGGGGGCCGTGGAGACCCAGTACTTC. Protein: CSSSGGAVETQYF.

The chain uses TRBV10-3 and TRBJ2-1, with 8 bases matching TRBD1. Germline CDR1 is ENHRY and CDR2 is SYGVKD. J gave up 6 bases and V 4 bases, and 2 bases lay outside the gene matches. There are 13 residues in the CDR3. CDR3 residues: CAISGGQGNEQFF. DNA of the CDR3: TGTGCCATCAGTGGCGGACAGGGCAATGAGCAGTTCTTC.

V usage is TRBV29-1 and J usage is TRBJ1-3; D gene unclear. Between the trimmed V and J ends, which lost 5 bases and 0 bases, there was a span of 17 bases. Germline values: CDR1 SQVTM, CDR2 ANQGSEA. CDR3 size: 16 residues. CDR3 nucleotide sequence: TGCAGCGTTTTTGGCCCCCAGAAAGGCTCTGGAAACACCATATATTTT. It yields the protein CSVFGPQKGSGNTIYF. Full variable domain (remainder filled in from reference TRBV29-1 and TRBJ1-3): SAVISQKPSRDICQRGTSLTIQCQVDSQVTMMFWYRQQPGQSLTLIATANQGSEATYESGFVIDKFPISRPNLTFSTLTVSNMSPEDSSIYLCSVFGPQKGSGNTIYFGEGSWLTVV.

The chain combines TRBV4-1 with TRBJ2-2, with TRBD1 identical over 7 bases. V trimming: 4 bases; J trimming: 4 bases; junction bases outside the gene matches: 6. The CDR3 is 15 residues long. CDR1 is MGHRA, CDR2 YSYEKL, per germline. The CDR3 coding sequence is TGCGCCAGCAGCCTCCCAGGGGGTCGCACCGGGGAGCTGTTTTTT. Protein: CASSLPGGRTGELFF.

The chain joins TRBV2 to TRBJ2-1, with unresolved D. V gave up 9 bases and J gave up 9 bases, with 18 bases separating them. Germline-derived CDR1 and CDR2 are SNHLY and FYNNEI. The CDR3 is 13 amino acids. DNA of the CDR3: TGTGCCAGTAGCCTCCTTACCCGTGGTGAGCAGTTCTTC. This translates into CASSLLTRGEQFF. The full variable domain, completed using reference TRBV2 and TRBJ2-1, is EPEVTQTPSHQVTQMGQEVILRCVPISNHLYFYWYRQILGQKVEFLVSFYNNEISEKSEIFDDQFSVERPDGSNFTLKIRSTKLEDSAMYFCASSLLTRGEQFFGPGTRLTVL.

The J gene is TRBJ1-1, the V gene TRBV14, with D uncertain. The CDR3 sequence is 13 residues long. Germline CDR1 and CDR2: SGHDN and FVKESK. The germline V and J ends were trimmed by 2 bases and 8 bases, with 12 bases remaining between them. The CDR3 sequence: CASSQFVEGEAFF. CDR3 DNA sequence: TGTGCCAGCAGCCAATTTGTGGAGGGCGAAGCTTTCTTT. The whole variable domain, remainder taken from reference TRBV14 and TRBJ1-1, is EAGVTQFPSHSVIEKGQTVTLRCDPISGHDNLYWYRRVMGKEIKFLLHFVKESKQDESGMPNNRFLAERTGGTYSTLKVQPAELEDSGVYFCASSQFVEGEAFFGQGTRLTVV.

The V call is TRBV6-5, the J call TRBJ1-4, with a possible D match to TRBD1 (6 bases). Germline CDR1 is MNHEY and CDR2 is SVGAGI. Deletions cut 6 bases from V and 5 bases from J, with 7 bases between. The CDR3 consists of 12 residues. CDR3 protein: CASSTGNEKLFF. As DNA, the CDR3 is TGTGCCAGCAGCACAGGGAATGAAAAACTGTTTTTT.

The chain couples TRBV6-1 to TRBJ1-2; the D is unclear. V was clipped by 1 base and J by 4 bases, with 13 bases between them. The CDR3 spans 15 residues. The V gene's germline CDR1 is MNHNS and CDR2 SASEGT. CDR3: CASSEDPSLIYGYTF. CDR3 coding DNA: TGTGCCAGCAGTGAAGATCCGTCCCTGATCTATGGCTACACCTTC.

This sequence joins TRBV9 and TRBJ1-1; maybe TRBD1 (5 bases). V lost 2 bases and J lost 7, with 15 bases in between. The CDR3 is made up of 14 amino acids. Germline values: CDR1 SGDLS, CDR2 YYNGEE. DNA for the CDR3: TGTGCCAGCAGCGTTACCCAGACAGCGGATGAAGCTTTCTTT. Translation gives CASSVTQTADEAFF.

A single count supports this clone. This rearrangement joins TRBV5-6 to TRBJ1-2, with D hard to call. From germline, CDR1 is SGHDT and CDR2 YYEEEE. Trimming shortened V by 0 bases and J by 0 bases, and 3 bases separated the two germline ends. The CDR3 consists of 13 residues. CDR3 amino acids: CASSLGSNYGYTF. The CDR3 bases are TGTGCCAGCAGCTTGGGGTCTAACTATGGCTACACCTTC.

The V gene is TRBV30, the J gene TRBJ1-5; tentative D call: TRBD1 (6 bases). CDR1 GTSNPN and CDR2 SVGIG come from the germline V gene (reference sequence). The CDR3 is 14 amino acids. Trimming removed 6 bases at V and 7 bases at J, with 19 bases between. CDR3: CACTPGAADQPQHF. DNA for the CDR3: TGTGCCTGTACCCCAGGGGCGGCAGACCAGCCCCAGCATTTT.

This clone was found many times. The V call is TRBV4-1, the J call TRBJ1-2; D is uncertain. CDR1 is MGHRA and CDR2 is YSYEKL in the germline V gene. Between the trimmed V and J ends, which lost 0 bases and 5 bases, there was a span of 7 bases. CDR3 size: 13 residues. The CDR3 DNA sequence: TGCGCCAGCAGCCAAGAAGGGAGGTATGGCTACACCTTC. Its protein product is CASSQEGRYGYTF.

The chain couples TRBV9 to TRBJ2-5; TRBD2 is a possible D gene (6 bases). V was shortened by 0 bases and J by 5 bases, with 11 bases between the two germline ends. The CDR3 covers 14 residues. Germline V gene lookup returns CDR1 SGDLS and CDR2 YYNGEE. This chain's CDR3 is CASSVEGGYETQYF. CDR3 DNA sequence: TGTGCCAGCAGCGTAGAGGGAGGTTATGAGACCCAGTACTTC.

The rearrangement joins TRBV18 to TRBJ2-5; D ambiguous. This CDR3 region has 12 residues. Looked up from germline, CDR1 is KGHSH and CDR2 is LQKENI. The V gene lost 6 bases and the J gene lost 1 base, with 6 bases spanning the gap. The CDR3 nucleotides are TGTGCCAGCTCCCTTGCCCAAGAGACCCAGTACTTC. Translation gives CASSLAQETQYF. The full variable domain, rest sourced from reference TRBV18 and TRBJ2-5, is NAGVMQNPRHLVRRRGQEARLRCSPMKGHSHVYWYRQLPEEGLKFMVYLQKENIIDESGMPKERFSAEFPKEGPSILRIQQVVRGDSAAYFCASSLAQETQYFGPGTRLLVL.

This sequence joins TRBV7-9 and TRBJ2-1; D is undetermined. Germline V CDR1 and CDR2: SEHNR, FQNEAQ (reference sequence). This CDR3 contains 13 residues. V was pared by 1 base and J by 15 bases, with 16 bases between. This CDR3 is CASSLEGRAEPFF. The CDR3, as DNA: TGTGCCAGCAGCTTAGAAGGTAGGGCCGAACCGTTCTTC. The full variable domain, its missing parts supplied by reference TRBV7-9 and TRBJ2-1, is DTGVSQNPRHKITKRGQNVTFRCDPISEHNRLYWYRQTLGQGPEFLTYFQNEAQLEKSRLLSDRFSAERPKGSFSTLEIQRTEQGDSAMYLCASSLEGRAEPFFGPGTRLTVL.

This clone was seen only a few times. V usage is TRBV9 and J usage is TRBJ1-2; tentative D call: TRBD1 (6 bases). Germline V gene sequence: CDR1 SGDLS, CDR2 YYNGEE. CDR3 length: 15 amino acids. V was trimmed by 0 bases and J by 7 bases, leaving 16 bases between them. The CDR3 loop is CASSVARQGYSGYTF. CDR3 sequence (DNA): TGTGCCAGCAGCGTAGCTCGTCAGGGGTACTCTGGCTACACCTTC. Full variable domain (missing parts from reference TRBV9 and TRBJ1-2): DSGVTQTPKHLITATGQRVTLRCSPRSGDLSVYWYQQSLDQGLQFLIQYYNGEERAKGNILERFSAQQFPDLHSELNLSSLELGDSALYFCASSVARQGYSGYTFGSGTRLTVV.

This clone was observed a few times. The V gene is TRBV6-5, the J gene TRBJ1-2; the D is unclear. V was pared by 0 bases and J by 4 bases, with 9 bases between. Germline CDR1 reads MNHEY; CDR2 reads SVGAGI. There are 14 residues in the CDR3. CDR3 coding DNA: TGTGCCAGCAGTTACTCAAGTTCGGGCTATGGCTACACCTTC. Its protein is CASSYSSSGYGYTF.

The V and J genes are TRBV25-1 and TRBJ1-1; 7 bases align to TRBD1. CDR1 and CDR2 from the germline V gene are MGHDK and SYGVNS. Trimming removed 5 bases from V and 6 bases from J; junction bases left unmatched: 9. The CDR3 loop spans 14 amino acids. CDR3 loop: CASSLTGIRAEAFF. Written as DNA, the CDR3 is TGTGCCAGCAGTCTGACAGGGATCAGGGCTGAAGCTTTCTTT.

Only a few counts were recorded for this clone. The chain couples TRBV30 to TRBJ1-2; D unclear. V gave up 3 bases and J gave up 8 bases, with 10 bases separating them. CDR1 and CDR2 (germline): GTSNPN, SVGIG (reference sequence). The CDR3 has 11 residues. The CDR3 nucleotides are TGTGCCTGGAGCCCAAATGAGGGCTACACCTTC. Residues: CAWSPNEGYTF.

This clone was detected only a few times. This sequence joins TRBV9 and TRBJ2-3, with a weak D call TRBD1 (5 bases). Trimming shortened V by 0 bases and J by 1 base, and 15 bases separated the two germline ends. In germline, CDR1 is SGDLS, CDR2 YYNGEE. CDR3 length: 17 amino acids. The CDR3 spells CASSVDGQGWGTDTQYF. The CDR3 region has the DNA TGTGCCAGCAGCGTAGATGGTCAGGGCTGGGGCACAGATACGCAGTATTTT.

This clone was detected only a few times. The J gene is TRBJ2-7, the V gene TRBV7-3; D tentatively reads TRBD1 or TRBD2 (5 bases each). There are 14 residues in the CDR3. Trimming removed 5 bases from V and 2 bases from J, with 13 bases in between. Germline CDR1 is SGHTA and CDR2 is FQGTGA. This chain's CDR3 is CASSHGTVTYEQYF. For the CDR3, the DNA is TGTGCCAGCAGCCACGGGACCGTCACCTACGAGCAGTACTTC.

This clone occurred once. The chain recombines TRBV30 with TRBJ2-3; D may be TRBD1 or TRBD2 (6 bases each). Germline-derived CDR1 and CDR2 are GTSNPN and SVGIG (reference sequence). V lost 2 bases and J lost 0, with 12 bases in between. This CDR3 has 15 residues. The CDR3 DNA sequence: TGTGCCTGGAGTAGGGGGGCGGGCAGCACAGATACGCAGTATTTT. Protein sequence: CAWSRGAGSTDTQYF.

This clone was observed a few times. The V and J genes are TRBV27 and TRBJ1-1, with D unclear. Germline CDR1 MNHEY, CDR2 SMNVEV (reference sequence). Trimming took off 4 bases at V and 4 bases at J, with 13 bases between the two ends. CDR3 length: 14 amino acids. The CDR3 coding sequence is TGTGCCAGCAGTTCCCAGGTCCCGAGCACTGAAGCTTTCTTT. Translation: CASSSQVPSTEAFF.

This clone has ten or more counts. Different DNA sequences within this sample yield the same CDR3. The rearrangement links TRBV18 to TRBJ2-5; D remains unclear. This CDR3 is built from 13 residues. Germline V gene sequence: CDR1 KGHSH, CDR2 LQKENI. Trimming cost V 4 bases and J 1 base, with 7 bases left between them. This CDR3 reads CASSLRAQETQYF. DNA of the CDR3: TGTGCCAGCTCACTCCGGGCCCAAGAGACCCAGTACTTC.

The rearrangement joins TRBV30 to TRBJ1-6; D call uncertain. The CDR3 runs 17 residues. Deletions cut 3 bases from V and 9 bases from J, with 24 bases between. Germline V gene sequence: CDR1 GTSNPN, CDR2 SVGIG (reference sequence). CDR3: CAWRNPGERGGSSPLHF. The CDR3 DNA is TGTGCCTGGAGAAACCCAGGAGAGCGCGGAGGGTCTTCACCCCTCCACTTT.

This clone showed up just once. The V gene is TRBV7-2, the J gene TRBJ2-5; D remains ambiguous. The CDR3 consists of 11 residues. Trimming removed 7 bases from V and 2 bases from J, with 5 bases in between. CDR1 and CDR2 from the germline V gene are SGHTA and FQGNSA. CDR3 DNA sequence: TGTGCCAGCACCCCACAAGAGACCCAGTACTTC. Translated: CASTPQETQYF.

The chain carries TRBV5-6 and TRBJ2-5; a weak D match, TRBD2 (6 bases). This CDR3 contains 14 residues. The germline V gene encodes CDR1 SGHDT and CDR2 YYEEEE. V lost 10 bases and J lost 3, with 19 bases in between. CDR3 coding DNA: TGTGCCTTTAGTCGCGGGACTGAAGAAGAGACCCAGTACTTC. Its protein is CAFSRGTEEETQYF.

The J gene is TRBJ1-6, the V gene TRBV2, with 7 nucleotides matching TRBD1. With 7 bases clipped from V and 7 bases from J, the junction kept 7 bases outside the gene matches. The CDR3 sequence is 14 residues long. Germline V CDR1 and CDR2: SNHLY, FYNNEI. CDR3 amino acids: CASNMGQLNSPLHF. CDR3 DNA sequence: TGTGCCAGCAATATGGGACAGCTCAATTCACCCCTCCACTTT. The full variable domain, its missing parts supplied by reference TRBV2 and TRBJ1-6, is EPEVTQTPSHQVTQMGQEVILRCVPISNHLYFYWYRQILGQKVEFLVSFYNNEISEKSEIFDDQFSVERPDGSNFTLKIRSTKLEDSAMYFCASNMGQLNSPLHFGNGTRLTVT.

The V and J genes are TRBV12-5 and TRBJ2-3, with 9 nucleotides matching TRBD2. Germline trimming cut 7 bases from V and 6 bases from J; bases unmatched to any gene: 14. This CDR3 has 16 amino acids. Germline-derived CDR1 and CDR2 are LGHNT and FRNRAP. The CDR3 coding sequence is TGTGCTAGTGCCCTACGCACTAGCGGGTTTTACGATACGCAGTATTTT. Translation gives CASALRTSGFYDTQYF.